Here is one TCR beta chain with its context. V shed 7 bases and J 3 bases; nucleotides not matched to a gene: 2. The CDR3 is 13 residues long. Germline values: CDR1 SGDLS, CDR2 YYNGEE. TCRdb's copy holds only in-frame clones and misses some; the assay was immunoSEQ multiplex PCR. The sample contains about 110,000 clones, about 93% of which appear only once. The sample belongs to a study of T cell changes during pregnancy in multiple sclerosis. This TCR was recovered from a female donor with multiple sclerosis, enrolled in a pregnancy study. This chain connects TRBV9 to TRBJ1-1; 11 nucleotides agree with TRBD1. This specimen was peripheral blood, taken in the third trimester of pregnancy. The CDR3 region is CASGQGADTEAFF. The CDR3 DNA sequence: TGTGCCAGCGGACAGGGGGCTGACACTGAAGCTTTCTTT.